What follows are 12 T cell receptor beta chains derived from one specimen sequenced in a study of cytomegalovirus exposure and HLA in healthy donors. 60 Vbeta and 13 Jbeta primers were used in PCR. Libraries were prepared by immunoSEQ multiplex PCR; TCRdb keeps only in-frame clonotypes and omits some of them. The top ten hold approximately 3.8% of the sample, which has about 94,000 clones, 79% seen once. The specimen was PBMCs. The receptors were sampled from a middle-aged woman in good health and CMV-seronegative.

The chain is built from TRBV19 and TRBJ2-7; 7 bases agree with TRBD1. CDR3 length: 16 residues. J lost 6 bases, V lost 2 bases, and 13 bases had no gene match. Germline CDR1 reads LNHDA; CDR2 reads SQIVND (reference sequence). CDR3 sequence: CASSISGRGMLGEQYF. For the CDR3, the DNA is TGTGCCAGTAGTATATCGGGCAGGGGGATGCTGGGCGAGCAGTACTTC.

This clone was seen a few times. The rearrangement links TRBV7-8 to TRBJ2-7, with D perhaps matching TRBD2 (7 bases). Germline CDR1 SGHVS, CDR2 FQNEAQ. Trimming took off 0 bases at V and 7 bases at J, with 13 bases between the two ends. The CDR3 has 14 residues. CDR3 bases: TGTGCCAGCAGCTTAGCGGGGGGGCTGAGAGAGCAGTACTTC. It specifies CASSLAGGLREQYF.

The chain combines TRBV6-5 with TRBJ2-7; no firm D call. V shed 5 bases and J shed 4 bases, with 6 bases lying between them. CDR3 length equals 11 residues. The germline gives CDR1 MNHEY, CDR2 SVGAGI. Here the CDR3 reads CASSEAYEQYF. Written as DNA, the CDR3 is TGTGCCAGCAGTGAAGCTTACGAGCAGTACTTC.

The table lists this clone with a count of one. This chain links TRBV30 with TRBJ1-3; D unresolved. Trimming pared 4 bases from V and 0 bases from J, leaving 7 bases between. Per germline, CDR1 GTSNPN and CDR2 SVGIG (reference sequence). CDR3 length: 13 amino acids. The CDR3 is CAWTFPSGNTIYF. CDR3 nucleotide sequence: TGTGCCTGGACTTTTCCCTCTGGAAACACCATATATTTT. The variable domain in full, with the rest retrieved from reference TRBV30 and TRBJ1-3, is SQTIHQWPATLVQPVGSPLSLECTVEGTSNPNLYWYRQAAGRGLQLLFYSVGIGQISSEVPQNLSASRPQDRQFILSSKKLLLSDSGFYLCAWTFPSGNTIYFGEGSWLTVV.

CDR3 region: CASSVAAIPGADTQYF. In nucleotides, the CDR3 is TGTGCCAGCAGCGTAGCCGCCATCCCGGGGGCAGATACGCAGTATTTT. V gene TRBV9 combines with J gene TRBJ2-3; possibly TRBD2 for D (6 bases). V lost 0 bases and J lost 4, with 15 bases in between. Germline V gene data show CDR1 as SGDLS and CDR2 as YYNGEE. The CDR3 has 16 amino acids.

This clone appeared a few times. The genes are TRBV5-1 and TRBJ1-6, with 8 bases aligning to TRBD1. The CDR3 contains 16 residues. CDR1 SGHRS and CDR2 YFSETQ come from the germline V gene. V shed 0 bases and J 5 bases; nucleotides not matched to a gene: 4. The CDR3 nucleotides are TGCGCCAGCAGCTTGGCTCCGGGACAGGATAATTCACCCCTCCACTTT. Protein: CASSLAPGQDNSPLHF.

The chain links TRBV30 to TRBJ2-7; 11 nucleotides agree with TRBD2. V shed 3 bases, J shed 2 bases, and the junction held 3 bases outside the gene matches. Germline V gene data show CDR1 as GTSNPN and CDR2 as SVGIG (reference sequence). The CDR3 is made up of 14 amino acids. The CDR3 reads CAWRELAGAYEQYF. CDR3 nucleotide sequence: TGTGCCTGGAGGGAACTAGCGGGGGCCTACGAGCAGTACTTC.

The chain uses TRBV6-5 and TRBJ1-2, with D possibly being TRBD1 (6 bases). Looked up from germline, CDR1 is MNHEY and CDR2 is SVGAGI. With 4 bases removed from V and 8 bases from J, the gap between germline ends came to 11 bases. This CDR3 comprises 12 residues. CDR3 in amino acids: CASSSAGDGYTF. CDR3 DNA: TGTGCCAGCAGTTCCGCAGGGGACGGCTACACCTTC.

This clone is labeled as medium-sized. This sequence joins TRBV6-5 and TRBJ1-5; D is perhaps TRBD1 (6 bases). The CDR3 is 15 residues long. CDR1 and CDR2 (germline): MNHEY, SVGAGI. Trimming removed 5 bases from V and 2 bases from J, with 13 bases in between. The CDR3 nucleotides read TGTGCCAGCAGTCCGAGGGGGACGGGCAATCAGCCCCAGCATTTT. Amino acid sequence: CASSPRGTGNQPQHF.

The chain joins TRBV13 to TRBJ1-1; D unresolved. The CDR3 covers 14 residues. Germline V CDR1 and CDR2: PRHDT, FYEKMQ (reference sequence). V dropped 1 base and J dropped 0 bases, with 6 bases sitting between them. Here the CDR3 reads CASSLASVNTEAFF. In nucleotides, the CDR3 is TGTGCCAGCAGCTTAGCATCGGTGAACACTGAAGCTTTCTTT.

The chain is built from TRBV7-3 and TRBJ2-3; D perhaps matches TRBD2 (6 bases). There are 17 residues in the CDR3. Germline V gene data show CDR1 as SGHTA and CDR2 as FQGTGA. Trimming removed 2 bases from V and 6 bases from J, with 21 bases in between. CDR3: CASSLLGGRQKSDTQYF. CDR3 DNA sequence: TGTGCCAGCAGCTTACTGGGGGGACGTCAAAAGTCGGATACGCAGTATTTT.

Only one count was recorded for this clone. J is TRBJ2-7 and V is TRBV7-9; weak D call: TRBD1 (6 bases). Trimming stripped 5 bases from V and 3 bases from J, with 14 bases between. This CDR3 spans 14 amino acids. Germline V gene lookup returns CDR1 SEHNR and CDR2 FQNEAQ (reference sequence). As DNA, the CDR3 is TGTGCCAGCAGCCATACCCAGGGGCGCTACGAGCAGTACTTC. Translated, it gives CASSHTQGRYEQYF. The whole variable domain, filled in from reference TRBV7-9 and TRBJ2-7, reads DTGVSQNPRHKITKRGQNVTFRCDPISEHNRLYWYRQTLGQGPEFLTYFQNEAQLEKSRLLSDRFSAERPKGSFSTLEIQRTEQGDSAMYLCASSHTQGRYEQYFGPGTRLTVT.